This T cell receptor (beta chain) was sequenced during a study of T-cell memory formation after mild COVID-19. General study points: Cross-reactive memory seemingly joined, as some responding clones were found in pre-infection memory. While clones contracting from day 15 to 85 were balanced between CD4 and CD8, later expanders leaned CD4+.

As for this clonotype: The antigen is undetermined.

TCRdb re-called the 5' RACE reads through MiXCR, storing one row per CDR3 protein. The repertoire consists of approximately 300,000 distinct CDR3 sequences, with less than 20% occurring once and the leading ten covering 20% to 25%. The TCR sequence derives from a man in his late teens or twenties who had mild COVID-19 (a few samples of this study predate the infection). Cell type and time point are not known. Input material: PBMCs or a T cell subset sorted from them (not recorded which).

The CDR3 nucleotides read TGTGCCTCCCGCCGACAGGGCGGGGTCACAGATACGCAGTATTTT. The encoded protein is CASRRQGGVTDTQYF. The chain couples TRBV19 to TRBJ2-3; D is perhaps TRBD1 (7 bases). Germline CDR1 and CDR2: LNHDA and SQIVND (reference sequence). The germline V and J ends were trimmed by 11 bases and 2 bases, with 20 bases remaining between them. The CDR3 spans 15 residues.